This entry lists 21 T cell receptor beta chains sequenced from one sample in a study of cytomegalovirus exposure and HLA in healthy donors. Libraries were prepared by immunoSEQ multiplex PCR; TCRdb keeps only in-frame clonotypes and omits some of them. There are 82,000 or so clones in the sample; 90% to 95% occur only once, and approximately 0.69% lies in the top ten. Sequences were obtained from PBMCs. The receptors here all came from a man aged 18 to 29 in good health and CMV-seronegative.

The CDR3 spells CASRGTAYSNQPQHF. For the CDR3, the DNA is TGTGCCAGCAGGGGGACAGCTTATAGCAATCAGCCCCAGCATTTT. The chain has TRBV2 and TRBJ1-5; TRBD1 matches at 7 bases. The germline gives CDR1 SNHLY, CDR2 FYNNEI. The J segment lost 0 bases and the V segment lost 6 bases, leaving 5 bases of the junction unmatched. This CDR3 region has 15 residues.

This rearrangement joins TRBV30 to TRBJ2-5; no definite D call. The CDR3 covers 13 residues. Germline V gene lookup returns CDR1 GTSNPN and CDR2 SVGIG (reference sequence). Trimming left V 5 bases short and J 7 bases short, with 17 bases between. The CDR3 protein is CAWAAHGGATQYF. The CDR3 DNA reads as TGTGCCTGGGCCGCGCATGGTGGAGCGACCCAGTACTTC.

The chain combines TRBV6-5 with TRBJ2-7, with D tentatively TRBD2 (5 bases). The V gene's germline CDR1 is MNHEY and CDR2 SVGAGI. Trimming stripped 5 bases from V and 3 bases from J, with 14 bases between. The CDR3 contains 14 residues. The CDR3, as DNA: TGTGCCAGCAGTCGTCACAGTCGGGGCTACGAGCAGTACTTC. It translates to CASSRHSRGYEQYF.

This clone was counted a single time. The chain has TRBV7-8 and TRBJ2-3; 7 nucleotides align to TRBD2. CDR3 length: 14 residues. Germline CDR1 SGHVS, CDR2 FQNEAQ. J lost 4 bases, V lost 3 bases, and 4 bases had no gene match. CDR3: CASSFRLAPDTQYF. The CDR3, as DNA: TGTGCCAGCAGCTTCAGACTAGCCCCAGATACGCAGTATTTT. The whole variable domain, remainder taken from reference TRBV7-8 and TRBJ2-3, is GAGVSQSPRYKVAKRGQDVALRCDPISGHVSLFWYQQALGQGPEFLTYFQNEAQLDKSGLPSDRFFAERPEGSVSTLKIQRTQQEDSAVYLCASSFRLAPDTQYFGPGTRLTVL.

The chain is built from TRBV5-1 and TRBJ2-2, with D perhaps matching TRBD2 (6 bases). The germline V gene encodes CDR1 SGHRS and CDR2 YFSETQ. V was clipped by 4 bases and J by 0 bases, with 16 bases between them. This CDR3 has 17 residues. The CDR3 spells CASSRLPRGSNTGELFF. The CDR3 nucleotides read TGCGCCAGCAGCCGCCTTCCGCGGGGCTCGAACACCGGGGAGCTGTTTTTT.

Written as DNA, the CDR3 is TGTGCCAGCAGCATAGGACTAGCGGAGTTGAGCTCCTACAATGAGCAGTTCTTC. Protein: CASSIGLAELSSYNEQFF. V and J are TRBV7-6 and TRBJ2-1, with 10 bases fitting TRBD2. Trimming at V came to 5 bases and at J to 0 bases, leaving 10 bases not matched to a gene. Germline V gene sequence: CDR1 SGHVS, CDR2 FNYEAQ. The CDR3 spans 18 residues.

The chain links TRBV6-5 to TRBJ1-1; D call uncertain. Between the trimmed V and J ends, which lost 4 bases and 1 base, there was a span of 7 bases. The CDR3 covers 13 residues. Germline V CDR1 and CDR2: MNHEY, SVGAGI. CDR3 sequence: CASSSNKNTEAFF. For the CDR3, the DNA is TGTGCCAGCAGTTCCAACAAGAACACTGAAGCTTTCTTT.

The chain combines TRBV7-2 with TRBJ2-7; 12 bases line up with TRBD2. This CDR3 region has 14 residues. The germline V gene encodes CDR1 SGHTA and CDR2 FQGNSA. The V segment lost 5 bases and the J segment 9 bases; nucleotides outside the gene matches: 8. This chain's CDR3 is CASSTRTSGERQYF. CDR3 nucleotide sequence: TGTGCCAGCAGCACAAGGACTAGCGGGGAAAGGCAGTACTTC.

To note about this clone: Other DNA sequences of this sample code for an identical CDR3. J is TRBJ1-2 and V is TRBV5-8; 9 bases agree with TRBD1. The CDR3 spans 15 residues. V gave up 5 bases and J gave up 4 bases; unmatched junction bases: 9. Germline CDR1 and CDR2: SGHTS and YDEGEE. CDR3 loop: CASRQQGADFYGYTF. The CDR3 DNA is TGTGCCAGCAGGCAACAGGGGGCAGACTTCTATGGCTACACCTTC.

The chain combines TRBV25-1 with TRBJ2-3; D gene ambiguous. This CDR3 contains 15 residues. Trimming pared 5 bases from V and 6 bases from J, leaving 18 bases between. Germline V lookup: CDR1 MGHDK, CDR2 SYGVNS. The CDR3 region is CASSLDTILGDTQYF. The CDR3 nucleotides are TGTGCCAGCAGTCTCGACACGATTCTCGGTGATACGCAGTATTTT. The variable domain in full, with the rest retrieved from reference TRBV25-1 and TRBJ2-3, is EADIYQTPRYLVIGTGKKITLECSQTMGHDKMYWYQQDPGMELHLIHYSYGVNSTEKGDLSSESTVSRIRTEHFPLTLESARPSHTSQYLCASSLDTILGDTQYFGPGTRLTVL.

Here the CDR3 reads CASTNIKPGQGRKNEKLFF. The CDR3 DNA reads as TGTGCCAGCACCAATATTAAACCGGGACAGGGGCGGAAAAATGAAAAACTGTTTTTT. The chain employs TRBV7-9 and TRBJ1-4; 10 nucleotides match TRBD1. V lost 7 bases to trimming and J lost 5 bases; unmatched junction nucleotides: 19. CDR3 length: 19 residues. CDR1 and CDR2 from the germline V gene are SEHNR and FQNEAQ (reference sequence).

CDR3: CASSLEGSGTRWVTDTQYF. The CDR3 coding sequence is TGTGCCAGCAGCTTGGAAGGTAGCGGGACTCGATGGGTTACAGATACGCAGTATTTT. The chain couples TRBV5-6 to TRBJ2-3, with 8 positions matching TRBD2. The CDR3 spans 19 residues. V lost 0 bases, J lost 3 bases, and 15 bases stayed unmatched. Germline values: CDR1 SGHDT, CDR2 YYEEEE.

The chain recombines TRBV23-1 with TRBJ1-4, with D possibly being TRBD1 (5 bases). TRBV23-1 is an ORF, with its function uncertain. Trimming cost V 4 bases and J 4 bases, with 16 bases left between them. The CDR3 has 16 amino acids. The CDR3 reads CASSPEGRVLNEKLFF. The CDR3 DNA is TGCGCCAGCAGTCCGGAGGGACGGGTTCTTAATGAAAAACTGTTTTTT.

The V gene is TRBV5-1, the J gene TRBJ2-1; 7 bases are a match to TRBD1. The length of the CDR3 is 15 residues. CDR1 and CDR2 (germline): SGHRS, YFSETQ. The J segment lost 3 bases and the V segment lost 2 bases, leaving 5 bases of the junction unmatched. The CDR3 DNA is TGCGCCAGCAGCTTAGACAGGGCTTTCTACAATGAGCAGTTCTTC. Its protein is CASSLDRAFYNEQFF.

The chain couples TRBV19 to TRBJ2-3, with 9 bases matching TRBD2. The ends lost 1 base at V and 6 bases at J; junction bases unmatched: 8. Germline V CDR1 and CDR2: LNHDA, SQIVND (reference sequence). The CDR3 sequence is 16 residues long. The CDR3 spells CASSIVVAGERDTQYF. The CDR3 bases are TGTGCCAGTAGTATAGTGGTAGCGGGAGAACGTGATACGCAGTATTTT. The full variable domain, completed using reference TRBV19 and TRBJ2-3, is DGGITQSPKYLFRKEGQNVTLSCEQNLNHDAMYWYRQDPGQGLRLIYYSQIVNDFQKGDIAEGYSVSREKKESFPLTVTSAQKNPTAFYLCASSIVVAGERDTQYFGPGTRLTVL.

The V and J genes are TRBV5-6 and TRBJ2-3; 7 bases line up with TRBD2. The germline V gene encodes CDR1 SGHDT and CDR2 YYEEEE. The J segment lost 2 bases and the V segment lost 1 base, leaving 7 bases of the junction unmatched. The CDR3 sequence is 16 residues long. The DNA for the CDR3 is TGTGCCAGCAGCTTGCGGGGCGGGAGTACCACAGATACGCAGTATTTT. It encodes CASSLRGGSTTDTQYF. Filled out from reference TRBV5-6 and TRBJ2-3, the complete variable domain reads DAGVTQSPTHLIKTRGQQVTLRCSPKSGHDTVSWYQQALGQGPQFIFQYYEEEERQRGNFPDRFSGHQFPNYSSELNVNALLLGDSALYLCASSLRGGSTTDTQYFGPGTRLTVL.

The chain couples TRBV5-4 to TRBJ2-5; 10 bases fit TRBD2. CDR3 length equals 15 residues. J lost 3 bases, V lost 4 bases, and 6 bases had no gene match. Looked up from germline, CDR1 is SGHNT and CDR2 is YYREEE (reference sequence). The CDR3: CASSRTSGTEETQYF. Here the CDR3 DNA reads TGTGCCAGCAGCCGAACTAGCGGGACGGAAGAGACCCAGTACTTC.

The chain uses TRBV14 and TRBJ2-7, with TRBD2 matching over 8 bases. The germline gives CDR1 SGHDN, CDR2 FVKESK. This CDR3 has 16 residues. Trimming cost V 2 bases and J 0 bases; bases outside gene matches: 6. The CDR3: CASSQSLAVISYEQYF. The CDR3 DNA follows: TGTGCCAGCAGCCAATCACTAGCGGTTATCTCCTACGAGCAGTACTTC.

This rearrangement joins TRBV11-1 to TRBJ2-2, with 10 bases matching TRBD1. Per germline, CDR1 SGHAT and CDR2 FQDESV (reference sequence). Unmatched junction bases numbered 5, after V lost 5 bases and J lost 5 bases. This CDR3 has 15 amino acids. The CDR3 region is CASSPRDRGTGELFF. The CDR3 bases are TGTGCCAGCAGCCCCCGGGACAGGGGAACCGGGGAGCTGTTTTTT.

The chain links TRBV30 to TRBJ1-4; D gene unclear. The CDR3 sequence is 15 residues long. V lost 3 bases to trimming and J lost 5 bases, with 16 bases between them. Germline V gene sequence: CDR1 GTSNPN, CDR2 SVGIG (reference sequence). This chain's CDR3 is CAWSSPWGENEKLFF. The CDR3 DNA follows: TGTGCCTGGAGCTCCCCCTGGGGAGAAAATGAAAAACTGTTTTTT. Full variable domain (rest looked up from reference TRBV30 and TRBJ1-4): SQTIHQWPATLVQPVGSPLSLECTVEGTSNPNLYWYRQAAGRGLQLLFYSVGIGQISSEVPQNLSASRPQDRQFILSSKKLLLSDSGFYLCAWSSPWGENEKLFFGSGTQLSVL.

CDR3 protein: CASSYRLARGYNEQFF. CDR3 in DNA: TGTGCCAGCAGTTACCGACTAGCGCGAGGGTACAATGAGCAGTTCTTC. The rearrangement uses TRBV6-5 and TRBJ2-1, with TRBD2 matching over 8 bases. V lost 2 bases to trimming and J lost 4 bases; unmatched junction nucleotides: 7. This CDR3 region has 16 residues. Germline CDR1 is MNHEY and CDR2 is SVGAGI.